Here is one T cell receptor (beta chain) with its context. Sequencing was performed with immunoSEQ multiplex PCR; in TCRdb, only in-frame clones are kept and a portion is missing. Of just over 200,000 clones listed, roughly three quarters are singletons. This entry belongs to a study of cytotoxic CD8 clonotypes in ibrutinib-treated CLL. Germline V gene data show CDR1 as SGHVS and CDR2 as FNYEAQ. CDR3 length: 21 residues. V was pared by 5 bases and J by 1 base, with 16 bases of the junction left unmatched. Source: PBMCs, taken after 12 months of ibrutinib treatment. This TCR was sampled from a human donor with chronic lymphocytic leukemia. This chain uses TRBV7-6 with TRBJ2-1; 14 bases are shared with TRBD2. The CDR3 DNA is TGTGCCAGCAGCCCTCGCCTCTCCGGGACTAGCGGGAGAATATCCTACAATGAGCAGTTCTTC. Amino acid sequence: CASSPRLSGTSGRISYNEQFF.